This T cell receptor (beta chain) was captured in a study of blood T cell repertoires in COVID-19 (dated by TCRdb to 2020 to 2021). For the wider study: Collaborator samples came from the United States, Italy and Spain and covered acute and convalescent phases of COVID-19. The prospective study material was composed of cDNA or gDNA derived from T cells, B-cell-depleted T cells, or PBMCs. Deeply sampled blood TCRbeta repertoires from subjects exposed to, actively infected with, or recovered from COVID-19 were included in the dataset. Samples were obtained from the ongoing ImmuneRACE study (first 160 participants) and from 1,254 subjects provided by 6 global collaborators. A de-identified subject ID, COVID-19 status, age in years and sex were almost always included in the sample metadata. Where available, HLA class I and class II types were taken from metadata supplied by the sample provider and were not determined by assay-based typing. The repertoires were made available in a free public database intended to serve as a resource for research on the immune response to SARS-CoV-2.

TCRbeta CDR3 regions were amplified from genomic DNA by means of the immunoSEQ Assay, a bias-controlled multiplex PCR. The study's processing was this. The number of nucleated cells in each sample was estimated by amplification of reference gene primers within the assay. To quantify the absolute abundance of each unique TCRbeta CDR3 rearrangement, sequence reads were collapsed and filtered. Productive Simpson clonality was computed per sample as the square root of Simpson's diversity index over productive rearrangements. TCRdb carries this immuneACCESS record with in-frame sequences only. Its versions omit some clonotypes, under half of them owing to an unresolved V gene in the studies checked, with the rest unexplained. V, J and clone size are those of that table, while D and trimming were read from the DNA. The sample table lists 300,000 or so clones, over 80% of them with a count of one. Around 4.1% of the sample rests with the top ten.

On this clone itself: This clone's antigen is unknown. No per-base quality is available; no much larger clone lies one base away.

The research as a whole found: How much clinical and demographic metadata was included differed by source and by participant, and the metadata was provided uncurated.

The CDR3 runs 15 residues from the cysteine to the phenylalanine. Of all the DNA, just the CDR3 is kept, 45 bases in frame from base 1. V and J are trimmed by 5 bases and 4 bases, and the gene matches miss 7 bases of the junction. The germline V gene (reference sequence) supplies CDR1 LNHDA and CDR2 SQIVND. Collaborating institutions collected whole blood in K2EDTA tubes following their own protocols. For TCRbeta analysis, collaborators shipped samples in one of three forms: frozen whole blood, isolated PBMCs, or DNA extracted from either of those sample types. This sequence was found in a woman aged 50 to 60 with active or convalescent COVID-19. Sequencing was performed on peripheral blood. The V gene is TRBV19 and the J gene is TRBJ2-2, and TRBD1 aligns with 7 junction nucleotides. CDR3 loop: CASSWGQFATGELFF. The nucleotide sequence is TGTGCCAGTAGTTGGGGACAGTTTGCCACCGGGGAGCTGTTTTTT.